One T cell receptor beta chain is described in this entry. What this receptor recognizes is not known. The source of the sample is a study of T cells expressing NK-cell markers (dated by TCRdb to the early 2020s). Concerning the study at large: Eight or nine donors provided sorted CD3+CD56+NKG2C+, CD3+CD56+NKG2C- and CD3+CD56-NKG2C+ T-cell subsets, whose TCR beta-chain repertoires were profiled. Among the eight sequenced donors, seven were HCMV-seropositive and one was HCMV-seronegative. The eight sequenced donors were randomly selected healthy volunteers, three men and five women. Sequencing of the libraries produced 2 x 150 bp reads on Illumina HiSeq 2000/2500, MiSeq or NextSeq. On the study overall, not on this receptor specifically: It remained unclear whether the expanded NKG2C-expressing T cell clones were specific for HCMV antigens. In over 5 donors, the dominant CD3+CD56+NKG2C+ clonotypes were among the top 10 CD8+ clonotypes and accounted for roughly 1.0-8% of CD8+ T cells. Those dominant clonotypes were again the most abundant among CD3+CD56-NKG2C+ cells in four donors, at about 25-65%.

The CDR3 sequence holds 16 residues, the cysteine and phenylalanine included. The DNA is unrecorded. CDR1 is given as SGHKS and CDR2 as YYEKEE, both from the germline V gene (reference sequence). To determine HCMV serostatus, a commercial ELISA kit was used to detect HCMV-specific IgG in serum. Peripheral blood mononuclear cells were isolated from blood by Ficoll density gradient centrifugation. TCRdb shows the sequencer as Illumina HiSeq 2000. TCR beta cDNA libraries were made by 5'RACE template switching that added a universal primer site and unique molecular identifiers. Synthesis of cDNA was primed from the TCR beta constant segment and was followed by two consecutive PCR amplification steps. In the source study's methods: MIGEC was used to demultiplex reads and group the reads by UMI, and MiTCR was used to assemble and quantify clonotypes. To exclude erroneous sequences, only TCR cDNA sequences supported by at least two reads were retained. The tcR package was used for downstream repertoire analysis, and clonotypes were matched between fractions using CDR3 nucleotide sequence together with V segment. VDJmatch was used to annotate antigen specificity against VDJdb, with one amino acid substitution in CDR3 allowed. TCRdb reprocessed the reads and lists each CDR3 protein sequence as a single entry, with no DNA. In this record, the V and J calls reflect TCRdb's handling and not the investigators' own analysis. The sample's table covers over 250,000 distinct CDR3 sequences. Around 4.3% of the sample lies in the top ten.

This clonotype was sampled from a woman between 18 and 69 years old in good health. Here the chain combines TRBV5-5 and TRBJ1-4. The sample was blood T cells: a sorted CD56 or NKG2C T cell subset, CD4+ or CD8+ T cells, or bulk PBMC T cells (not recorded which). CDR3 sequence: CASRSGEDGLNEKLFF.